This TCR beta chain was profiled in a study of prognosis after radiotherapy for stage I lung cancer. TCR beta CDR3 amplification from genomic DNA was performed by two-round multiplex PCR. First-round PCR amplification was performed with primers specific to each TRBV and TRBJ gene. TCRdb fed the multiplex PCR reads into MiXCR, producing one record per CDR3 protein. Here the sample spans 11,000 to 15,000 distinct CDR3 sequences, 25% to 30% being singletons. The table lists this clonotype with many counts. CDR1 is DFQATT, CDR2 SNEGSKA, per germline (reference sequence). This CDR3 is built from 13 residues. The J segment lost 1 base and the V segment lost 5 bases, leaving 4 bases of the junction unmatched.

Source: PBMCs, taken before or after stereotactic body radiation therapy (not recorded which). This chain uses TRBV20-1 with TRBJ2-7; 8 bases are shared with TRBD2. The clonotype originates from a donor over 45 with non-small cell lung cancer. The CDR3 bases are TGCAGTGCTCCCGGGACTAGTTCCTACGAGCAGTACTTC. Translation: CSAPGTSSYEQYF.